Listed below are T cell receptor beta chains from one sample, sequenced in a study of blood T cell repertoires in COVID-19. Generated by immunoSEQ multiplex PCR, the TCRdb table keeps only in-frame clones and is missing some. This sample has more than 200,000 clones, with around 87% found just once. The sample consisted of PBMCs or T cells enriched from blood (not recorded which). The receptors were gathered from a man aged 25 to 45 in a cohort exposed to, infected with or recovered from COVID-19 (not recorded which). The CDR3 runs from the conserved cysteine through the conserved F or W. D genes are given only for firm matches. Rows may omit the clone size; those that give it use once, few, many or a size class.

j_gene | abundance | v_gene | d_gene | CDR3aa | CDR3nt
TRBJ1-4 | NA | TRBV10-2 | NA | CASSDPSGRALKELFF | TGCGCCAGCAGTGACCCATCTGGCAGGGCATTAAAAGAACTGTTTTTT
TRBJ1-5 | NA | TRBV19 | NA | CASDFDRQEPIQQPQHF | TGTGCCAGTGACTTCGACAGGCAAGAACCGATTCAGCAGCCCCAGCATTTT
TRBJ2-1 | few | TRBV4-1 | TRBD2 | CASSRISGSSYNEQFF | TGCGCCAGCAGCCGGATTAGCGGGAGCTCCTACAATGAGCAGTTCTTC
TRBJ1-2 | NA | TRBV7-9 | TRBD1 | CASSGQAYGYTF | TGTGCCAGCAGCGGACAGGCCTATGGCTACACCTTC
TRBJ2-2 | NA | TRBV6-1 | NA | CASSDDRNAGELFF | TGTGCCAGCAGTGACGACAGGAACGCCGGGGAGCTGTTTTTT
TRBJ2-3 | NA | TRBV9 | NA | CASSVGSRTDTQYF | TGTGCCAGCAGCGTCGGGAGTCGAACAGATACGCAGTATTTT
TRBJ2-4 | NA | TRBV29-1 | NA | CSVELGIDDIQYF | TGCAGCGTTGAACTCGGTATCGATGACATTCAGTACTTC
TRBJ1-1 | once | TRBV28 | NA | CASSPARVGTEAFF | TGTGCCAGCAGTCCTGCCCGGGTGGGCACTGAAGCTTTCTTT
TRBJ2-7 | NA | TRBV6-2/TRBV6-3 | TRBD2 | CASSYGGSYYEQYF | TGTGCCAGCAGTTACGGCGGGAGTTACTACGAGCAGTACTTC
TRBJ1-2 | NA | TRBV6-5 | NA | CASSPGINGYTF | TGTGCCAGCAGCCCGGGTATTAATGGCTACACCTTC
TRBJ2-7 | NA | TRBV19 | TRBD1 | CASSIGTGGHEQYF | TGTGCCAGTAGTATAGGGACAGGGGGCCACGAGCAGTACTTC
TRBJ1-5 | NA | TRBV4-1 | NA | CASSHSSGALNQPQHF | TGCGCCAGCAGCCATTCCTCAGGGGCACTCAATCAGCCCCAGCATTTT
TRBJ1-4 | NA | TRBV15 | TRBD1 | CATGRDSFNEKLFF | TGTGCCACTGGGCGGGACAGTTTTAATGAAAAACTGTTTTTT
TRBJ2-1 | NA | TRBV9 | NA | CASGGINEQFF | TGTGCCAGCGGGGGGATCAATGAGCAGTTCTTC
TRBJ1-1 | NA | TRBV6-5 | NA | CASSYDSMSTEAFF | TGTGCCAGCAGTTACGACAGTATGAGCACTGAAGCTTTCTTT
TRBJ1-1 | NA | TRBV5-1 | NA | CASSLVTVLQTEAFF | TGCGCCAGCAGCTTGGTCACAGTACTTCAAACTGAAGCTTTCTTT
TRBJ2-3 | NA | TRBV12-5 | TRBD1 | CASGWGQDTDTQYF | TGTGCTAGTGGTTGGGGACAGGACACAGATACGCAGTATTTT
TRBJ2-7 | NA | TRBV5-1 | NA | CASSPVSGSYEQYF | TGCGCCAGCAGCCCCGTTTCAGGGTCCTACGAGCAGTACTTC
TRBJ2-7 | NA | TRBV21-1 | NA | CASSPPPRRGWDRGHEQYF | TGTGCCAGCAGTCCACCGCCAAGGAGGGGCTGGGACAGGGGGCACGAGCAGTACTTC
TRBJ2-4 | NA | TRBV7-9 | NA | CASSLVSLAKNIQYF | TGTGCCAGCAGCTTAGTAAGCCTAGCCAAAAACATTCAGTACTTC